These T cell receptor beta chains were read from a single sample in a study of T cells in Graves' hyperthyroidism and ophthalmopathy. TCRdb itself ran the multiplex PCR reads through MiXCR, one entry per CDR3 protein. The repertoire consists of roughly 650,000 distinct CDR3 sequences, with roughly 15% occurring once and the leading ten covering less than 3.5%. The sample comprised blood. The receptors come from a woman between 40 and 55 years old with Graves' ophthalmopathy. CDR3s include the opening cysteine and the closing phenylalanine or tryptophan. Each record gives: V gene, J gene, clone size, D gene, CDR3 protein, CDR3 DNA. The D gene is left open where the match is weak. Rows give clone size only sometimes, using once, few, many, or a class for an expanded clone.

v_gene: TRBV5-4
j_gene: TRBJ2-1
abundance: .
d_gene: TRBD2
CDR3aa: CASSRTGTSNEQFF
CDR3nt: TGTGCCAGCAGCAGGACCGGGACTAGCAATGAGCAGTTCTTC

v_gene: TRBV20-1
j_gene: TRBJ2-5
abundance: .
d_gene: .
CDR3aa: CSAPHDGVETRYF
CDR3nt: TGCAGTGCTCCGCATGACGGGGTGGAGACCCGGTACTTC

v_gene: TRBV27
j_gene: TRBJ2-1
abundance: .
d_gene: TRBD2
CDR3aa: CASSLSGGSTYNEQFF
CDR3nt: TGTGCCAGCAGTTTATCCGGCGGGAGTACGTACAATGAGCAGTTCTTC

v_gene: TRBV5-1
j_gene: TRBJ2-1
abundance: many
d_gene: TRBD2
CDR3aa: CASSATSGAYNEQFF
CDR3nt: TGCGCCAGCAGCGCAACTAGCGGGGCGTACAATGAGCAGTTCTTC

v_gene: TRBV6-2/TRBV6-3
j_gene: TRBJ2-2
abundance: many
d_gene: .
CDR3aa: CASSSLRSRNTGELFF
CDR3nt: TGTGCCAGCAGTTCCTTGAGATCCCGAAACACCGGGGAGCTGTTTTTT

v_gene: TRBV5-1
j_gene: TRBJ2-5
abundance: many
d_gene: TRBD2
CDR3aa: CASSTGLAGETQYF
CDR3nt: TGCGCCAGCAGCACCGGACTAGCGGGAGAGACCCAGTACTTC

v_gene: TRBV2
j_gene: TRBJ2-2
abundance: .
d_gene: .
CDR3aa: CASSDSGSNTGELFF
CDR3nt: TGTGCCAGCAGTGATAGCGGCTCGAACACCGGGGAGCTGTTTTTT

v_gene: TRBV20-1
j_gene: TRBJ2-2
abundance: .
d_gene: .
CDR3aa: CSAASGYAGELFF
CDR3nt: TGCAGTGCGGCCTCAGGGTATGCCGGGGAGCTGTTTTTT

v_gene: TRBV19
j_gene: TRBJ1-1
abundance: .
d_gene: .
CDR3aa: CASSIGSEAFF
CDR3nt: TGTGCCAGTAGTATTGGCAGTGAAGCTTTCTTT

v_gene: TRBV30
j_gene: TRBJ2-7
abundance: many
d_gene: .
CDR3aa: CAWSVRSGYEQYF
CDR3nt: TGTGCCTGGAGTGTACGAAGCGGCTACGAGCAGTACTTC